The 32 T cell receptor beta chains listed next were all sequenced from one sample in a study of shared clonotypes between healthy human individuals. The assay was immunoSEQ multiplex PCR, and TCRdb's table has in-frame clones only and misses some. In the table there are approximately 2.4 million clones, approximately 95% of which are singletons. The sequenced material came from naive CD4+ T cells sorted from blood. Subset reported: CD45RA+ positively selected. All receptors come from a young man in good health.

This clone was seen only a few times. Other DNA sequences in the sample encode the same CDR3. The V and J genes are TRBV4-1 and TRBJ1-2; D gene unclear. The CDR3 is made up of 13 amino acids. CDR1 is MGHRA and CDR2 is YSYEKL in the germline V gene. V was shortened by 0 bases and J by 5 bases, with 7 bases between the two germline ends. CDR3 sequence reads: CASSQEVGYGYTF. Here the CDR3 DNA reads TGCGCCAGCAGCCAAGAAGTAGGGTATGGCTACACCTTC.

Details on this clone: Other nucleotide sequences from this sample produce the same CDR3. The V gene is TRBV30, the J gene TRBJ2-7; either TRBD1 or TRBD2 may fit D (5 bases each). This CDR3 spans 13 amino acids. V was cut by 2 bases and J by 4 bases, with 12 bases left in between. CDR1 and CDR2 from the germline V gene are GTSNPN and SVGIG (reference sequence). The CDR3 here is CAWSPGRSYEQYF. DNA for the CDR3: TGTGCCTGGAGTCCGGGACGTAGTTACGAGCAGTACTTC.

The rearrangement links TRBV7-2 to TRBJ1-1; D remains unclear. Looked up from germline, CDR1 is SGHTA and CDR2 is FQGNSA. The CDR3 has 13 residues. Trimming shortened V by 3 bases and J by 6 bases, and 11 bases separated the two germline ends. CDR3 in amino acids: CASSFYVSPEAFF. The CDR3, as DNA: TGTGCCAGCAGCTTTTACGTTTCTCCTGAAGCTTTCTTT.

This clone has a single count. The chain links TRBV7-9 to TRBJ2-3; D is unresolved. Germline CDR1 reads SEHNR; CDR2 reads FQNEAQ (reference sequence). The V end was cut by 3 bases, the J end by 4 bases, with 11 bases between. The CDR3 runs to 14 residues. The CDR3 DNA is TGTGCCAGCAGCTTCTTAGGGAAGGCAGATACGCAGTATTTT. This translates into CASSFLGKADTQYF.

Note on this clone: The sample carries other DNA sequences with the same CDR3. The chain's CDR3 is CSVGTGGNQPQHF. The CDR3 coding sequence is TGCAGCGTTGGAACCGGAGGAAATCAGCCCCAGCATTTT. This chain uses TRBV29-1 with TRBJ1-5; D is undetermined. Between the trimmed V and J ends, which lost 4 bases and 4 bases, there was a span of 11 bases. CDR3 length: 13 amino acids. CDR1 and CDR2 from the germline V gene are SQVTM and ANQGSEA. Together with reference TRBV29-1 and TRBJ1-5, the CDR3 gives the full variable domain: SAVISQKPSRDICQRGTSLTIQCQVDSQVTMMFWYRQQPGQSLTLIATANQGSEATYESGFVIDKFPISRPNLTFSTLTVSNMSPEDSSIYLCSVGTGGNQPQHFGDGTRLSIL.

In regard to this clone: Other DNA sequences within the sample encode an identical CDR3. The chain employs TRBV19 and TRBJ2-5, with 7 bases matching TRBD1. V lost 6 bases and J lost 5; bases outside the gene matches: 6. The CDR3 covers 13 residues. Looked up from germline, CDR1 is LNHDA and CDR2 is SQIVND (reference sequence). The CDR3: CASSRQGRETQYF. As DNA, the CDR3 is TGTGCCAGTAGCCGACAGGGAAGGGAGACCCAGTACTTC.

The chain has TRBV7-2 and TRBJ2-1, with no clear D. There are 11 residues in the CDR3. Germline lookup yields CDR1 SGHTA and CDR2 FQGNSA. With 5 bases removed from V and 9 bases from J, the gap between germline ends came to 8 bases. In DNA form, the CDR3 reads TGTGCCAGCAGCGGTAGTATTGAGCAGTTCTTC. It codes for CASSGSIEQFF.

The CDR3 loop is CASSFGSLGTEAFF. The CDR3 nucleotides read TGTGCCAGCAGCTTTGGGAGTTTGGGGACTGAAGCTTTCTTT. The chain has TRBV7-9 and TRBJ1-1; D is uncertain. CDR1 is SEHNR and CDR2 is FQNEAQ in the germline V gene (reference sequence). Deletions cut 3 bases from V and 5 bases from J, with 13 bases between. The length of the CDR3 is 14 residues.

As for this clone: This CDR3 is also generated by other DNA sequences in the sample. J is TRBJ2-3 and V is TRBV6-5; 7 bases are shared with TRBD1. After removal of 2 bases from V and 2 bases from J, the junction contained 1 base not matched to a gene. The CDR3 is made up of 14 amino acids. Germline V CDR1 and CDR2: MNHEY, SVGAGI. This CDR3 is CASSYDRATDTQYF. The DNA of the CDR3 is TGTGCCAGCAGTTACGACAGGGCCACAGATACGCAGTATTTT.

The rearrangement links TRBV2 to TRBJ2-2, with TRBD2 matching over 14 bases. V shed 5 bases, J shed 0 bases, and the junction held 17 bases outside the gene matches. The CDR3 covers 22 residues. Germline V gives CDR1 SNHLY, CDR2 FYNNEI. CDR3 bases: TGTGCCAGCAGTTACAGGGCCGCGACTAGCGGGAGGGCCATCGCGAACACCGGGGAGCTGTTTTTT. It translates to CASSYRAATSGRAIANTGELFF. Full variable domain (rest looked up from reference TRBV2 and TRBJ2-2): EPEVTQTPSHQVTQMGQEVILRCVPISNHLYFYWYRQILGQKVEFLVSFYNNEISEKSEIFDDQFSVERPDGSNFTLKIRSTKLEDSAMYFCASSYRAATSGRAIANTGELFFGEGSRLTVL.

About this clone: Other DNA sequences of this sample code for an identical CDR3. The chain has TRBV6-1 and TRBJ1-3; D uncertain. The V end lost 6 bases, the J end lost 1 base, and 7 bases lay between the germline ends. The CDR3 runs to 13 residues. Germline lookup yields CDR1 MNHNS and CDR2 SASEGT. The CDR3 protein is CASSVGSGNTIYF. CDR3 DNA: TGTGCCAGCAGCGTGGGGTCTGGAAACACCATATATTTT.

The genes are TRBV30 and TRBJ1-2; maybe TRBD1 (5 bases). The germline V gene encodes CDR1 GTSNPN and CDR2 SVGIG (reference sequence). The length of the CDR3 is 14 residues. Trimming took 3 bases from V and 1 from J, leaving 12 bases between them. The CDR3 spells CAWSSGLNNYGYTF. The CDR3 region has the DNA TGTGCCTGGAGCTCGGGACTGAATAACTATGGCTACACCTTC.

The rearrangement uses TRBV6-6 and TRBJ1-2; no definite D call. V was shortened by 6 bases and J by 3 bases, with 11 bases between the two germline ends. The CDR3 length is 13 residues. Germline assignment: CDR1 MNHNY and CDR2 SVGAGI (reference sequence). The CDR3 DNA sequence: TGTGCCAGCAGATCGGACGGAGACTATGGCTACACCTTC. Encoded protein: CASRSDGDYGYTF.

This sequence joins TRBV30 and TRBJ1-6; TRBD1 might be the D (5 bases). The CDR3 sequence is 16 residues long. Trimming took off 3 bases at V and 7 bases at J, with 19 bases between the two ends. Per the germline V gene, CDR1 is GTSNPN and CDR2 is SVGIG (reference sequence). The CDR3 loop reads CAWSPRVWGMNSPLHF. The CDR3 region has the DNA TGTGCCTGGAGCCCCAGGGTATGGGGCATGAATTCACCCCTCCACTTT.

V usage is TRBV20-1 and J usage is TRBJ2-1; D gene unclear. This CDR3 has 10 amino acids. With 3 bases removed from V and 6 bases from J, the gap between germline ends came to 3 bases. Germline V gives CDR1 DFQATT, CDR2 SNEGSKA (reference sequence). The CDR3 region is CSASANEQFF. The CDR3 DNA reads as TGCAGTGCTAGTGCCAATGAGCAGTTCTTC.

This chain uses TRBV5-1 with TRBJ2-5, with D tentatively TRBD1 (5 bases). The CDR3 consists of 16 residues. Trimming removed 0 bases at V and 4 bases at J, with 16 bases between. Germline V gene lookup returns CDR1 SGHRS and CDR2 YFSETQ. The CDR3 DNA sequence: TGCGCCAGCAGCTTGGCGGACACCTCCGGCGGAGAGACCCAGTACTTC. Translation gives CASSLADTSGGETQYF.

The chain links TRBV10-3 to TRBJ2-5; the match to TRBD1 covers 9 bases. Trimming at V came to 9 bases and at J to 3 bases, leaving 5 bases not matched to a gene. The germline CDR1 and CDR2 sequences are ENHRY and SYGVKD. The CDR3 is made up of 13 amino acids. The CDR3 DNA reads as TGTGCCATAAAAAGACAGGGGGAAGAGACCCAGTACTTC. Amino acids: CAIKRQGEETQYF.

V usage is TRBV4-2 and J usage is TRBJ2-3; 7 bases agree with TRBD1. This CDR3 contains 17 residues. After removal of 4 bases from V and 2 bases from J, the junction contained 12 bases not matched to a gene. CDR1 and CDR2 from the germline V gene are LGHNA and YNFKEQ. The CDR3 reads CASSPERQGKNTDTQYF. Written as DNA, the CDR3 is TGTGCCAGCAGCCCCGAACGACAGGGAAAAAACACAGATACGCAGTATTTT.

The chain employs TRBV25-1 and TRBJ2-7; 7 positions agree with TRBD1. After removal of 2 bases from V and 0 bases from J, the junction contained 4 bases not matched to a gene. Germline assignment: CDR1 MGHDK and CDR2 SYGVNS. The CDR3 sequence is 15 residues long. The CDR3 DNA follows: TGTGCCAGCAGTGAAACAGGGGCGAGCTCCTACGAGCAGTACTTC. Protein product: CASSETGASSYEQYF.

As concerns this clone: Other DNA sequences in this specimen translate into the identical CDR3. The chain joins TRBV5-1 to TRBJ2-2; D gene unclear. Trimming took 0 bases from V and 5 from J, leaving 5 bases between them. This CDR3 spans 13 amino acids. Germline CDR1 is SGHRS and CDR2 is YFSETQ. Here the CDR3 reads CASSLATTGELFF. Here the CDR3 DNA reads TGCGCCAGCAGCTTGGCCACAACCGGGGAGCTGTTTTTT.

This CDR3 reads CASSGPSTNEKLFF. In nucleotides, the CDR3 is TGTGCCAGCAGCGGGCCATCAACTAATGAAAAACTGTTTTTT. V is TRBV5-6 and J is TRBJ1-4; D call uncertain. Germline V gene lookup returns CDR1 SGHDT and CDR2 YYEEEE. V was trimmed by 4 bases and J by 0 bases, leaving 7 bases between them. This CDR3 is built from 14 residues. Drawing the rest from reference TRBV5-6 and TRBJ1-4, the complete variable domain is DAGVTQSPTHLIKTRGQQVTLRCSPKSGHDTVSWYQQALGQGPQFIFQYYEEEERQRGNFPDRFSGHQFPNYSSELNVNALLLGDSALYLCASSGPSTNEKLFFGSGTQLSVL.

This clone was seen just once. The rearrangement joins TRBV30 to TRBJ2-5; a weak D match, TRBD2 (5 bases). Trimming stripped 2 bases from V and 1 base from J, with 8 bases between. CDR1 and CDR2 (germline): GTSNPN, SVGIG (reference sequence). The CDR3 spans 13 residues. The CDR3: CAWSIGSQETQYF. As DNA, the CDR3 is TGTGCCTGGAGTATAGGGAGCCAAGAGACCCAGTACTTC.

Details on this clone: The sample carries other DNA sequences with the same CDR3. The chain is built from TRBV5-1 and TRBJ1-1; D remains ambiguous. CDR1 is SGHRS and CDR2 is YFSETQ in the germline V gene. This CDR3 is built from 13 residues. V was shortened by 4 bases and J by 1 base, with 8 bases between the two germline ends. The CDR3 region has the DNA TGCGCCAGCAGCCTACAGAAGAACACTGAAGCTTTCTTT. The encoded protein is CASSLQKNTEAFF.

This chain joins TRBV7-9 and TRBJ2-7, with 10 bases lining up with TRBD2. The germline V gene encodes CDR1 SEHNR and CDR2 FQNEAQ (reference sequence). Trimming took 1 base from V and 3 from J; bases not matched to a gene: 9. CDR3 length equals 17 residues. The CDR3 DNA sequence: TGTGCCAGCAGCTTAGGGGCTCTAGCGGGAGTCAACTACGAGCAGTACTTC. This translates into CASSLGALAGVNYEQYF. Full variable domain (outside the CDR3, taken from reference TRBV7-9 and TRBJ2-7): DTGVSQNPRHKITKRGQNVTFRCDPISEHNRLYWYRQTLGQGPEFLTYFQNEAQLEKSRLLSDRFSAERPKGSFSTLEIQRTEQGDSAMYLCASSLGALAGVNYEQYFGPGTRLTVT.

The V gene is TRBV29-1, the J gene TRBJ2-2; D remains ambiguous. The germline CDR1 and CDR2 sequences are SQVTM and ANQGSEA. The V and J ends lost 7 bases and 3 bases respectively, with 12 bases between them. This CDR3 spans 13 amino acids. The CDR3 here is CSARQLDTGELFF. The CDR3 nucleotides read TGCAGCGCGCGGCAATTGGACACCGGGGAGCTGTTTTTT.

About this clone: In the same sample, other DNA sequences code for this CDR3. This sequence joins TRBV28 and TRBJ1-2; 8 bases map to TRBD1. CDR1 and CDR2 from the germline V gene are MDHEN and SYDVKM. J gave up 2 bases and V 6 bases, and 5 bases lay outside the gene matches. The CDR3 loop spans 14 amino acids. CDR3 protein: CASSLWTGNYGYTF. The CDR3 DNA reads TGTGCCAGCAGCCTATGGACAGGGAACTATGGCTACACCTTC.

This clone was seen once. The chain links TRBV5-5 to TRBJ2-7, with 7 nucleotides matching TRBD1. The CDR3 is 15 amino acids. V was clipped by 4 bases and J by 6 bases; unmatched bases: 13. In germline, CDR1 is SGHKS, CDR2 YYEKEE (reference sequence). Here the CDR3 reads CASSGRAPNRGEQYF. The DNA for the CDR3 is TGTGCCAGCAGCGGGCGGGCCCCGAACAGGGGCGAGCAGTACTTC.

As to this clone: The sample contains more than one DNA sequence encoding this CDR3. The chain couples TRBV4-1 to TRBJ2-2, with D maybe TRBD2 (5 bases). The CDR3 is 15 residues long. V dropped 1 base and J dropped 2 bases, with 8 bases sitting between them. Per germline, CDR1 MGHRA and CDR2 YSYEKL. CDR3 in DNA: TGCGCCAGCAGCCAAGGGACTTTAAACACCGGGGAGCTGTTTTTT. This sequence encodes CASSQGTLNTGELFF.

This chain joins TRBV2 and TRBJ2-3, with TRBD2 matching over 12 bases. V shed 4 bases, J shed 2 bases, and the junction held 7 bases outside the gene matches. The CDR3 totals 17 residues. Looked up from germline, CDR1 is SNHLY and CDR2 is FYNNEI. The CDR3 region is CASSAETSGRNTDTQYF. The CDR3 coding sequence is TGTGCCAGCAGTGCCGAGACTAGCGGGAGAAACACAGATACGCAGTATTTT.

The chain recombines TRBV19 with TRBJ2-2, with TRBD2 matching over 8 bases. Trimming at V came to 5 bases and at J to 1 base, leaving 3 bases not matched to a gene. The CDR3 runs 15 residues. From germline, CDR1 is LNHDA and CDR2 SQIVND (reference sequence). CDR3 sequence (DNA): TGTGCCAGTAGTTTCACTAGCGGGAACACCGGGGAGCTGTTTTTT. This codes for CASSFTSGNTGELFF. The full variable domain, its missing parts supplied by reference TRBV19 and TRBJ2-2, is DGGITQSPKYLFRKEGQNVTLSCEQNLNHDAMYWYRQDPGQGLRLIYYSQIVNDFQKGDIAEGYSVSREKKESFPLTVTSAQKNPTAFYLCASSFTSGNTGELFFGEGSRLTVL.

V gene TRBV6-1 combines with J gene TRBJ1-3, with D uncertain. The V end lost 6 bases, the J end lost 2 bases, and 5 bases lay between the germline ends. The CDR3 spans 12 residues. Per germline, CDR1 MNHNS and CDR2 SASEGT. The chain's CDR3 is CASRDPGNTIYF. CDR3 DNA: TGTGCCAGCAGGGACCCTGGAAACACCATATATTTT.

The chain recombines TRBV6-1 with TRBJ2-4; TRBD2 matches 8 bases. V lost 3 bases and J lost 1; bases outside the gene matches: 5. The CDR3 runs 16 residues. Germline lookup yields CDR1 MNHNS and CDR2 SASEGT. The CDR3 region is CASSDAGGRAKNIQYF. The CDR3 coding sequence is TGTGCCAGCAGTGATGCGGGGGGACGGGCCAAAAACATTCAGTACTTC.